The next 9 T cell receptor beta chains were all read from a single sample in a study of blood T cell repertoires in COVID-19. The method was immunoSEQ multiplex PCR; TCRdb's version includes in-frame clones alone and lacks a portion of them. The sample lists some 180,000 clones, 81% seen once, with about 10% in the top ten. Sequenced: peripheral blood. The receptors derive from a middle-aged woman with COVID-19, enrolled during active disease.

The chain has TRBV12-3 or TRBV12-4 and TRBJ1-5, with D perhaps TRBD1 (6 bases). Trimming removed 5 bases from V and 6 bases from J, with 11 bases in between. This CDR3 comprises 13 residues. The CDR3 DNA reads as TGTGCCAGCAGTACAGGGACCAGTCAGCCCCAGCATTTT. Its translation: CASSTGTSQPQHF.

This clone has just one count. The chain joins TRBV15 to TRBJ1-4; TRBD1 aligns across 10 bases. CDR1 is LNHNV and CDR2 is YYDKDF in the germline V gene (reference sequence). The V gene end was trimmed by 3 bases and the J gene end by 8 bases; junction bases not matched to a gene: 6. The CDR3 covers 15 residues. The CDR3 loop is CATSRTGTGEEKLFF. In DNA, the CDR3 is TGTGCCACCAGCAGGACGGGGACAGGGGAGGAAAAACTGTTTTTT.

The V gene is TRBV14, the J gene TRBJ1-6, with a weak D call TRBD1 (5 bases). The CDR3 runs 17 residues. The V gene lost 2 bases and the J gene lost 6 bases, with 17 bases spanning the gap. Germline CDR1 reads SGHDN; CDR2 reads FVKESK. The CDR3 bases are TGTGCCAGCAGCCAACCTCGTCGGACAACAGGTAATTCACCCCTCCACTTT. Encoded protein: CASSQPRRTTGNSPLHF.

The J gene is TRBJ1-5, the V gene TRBV28; D call uncertain. The CDR3 loop spans 12 amino acids. The germline V gene has CDR1 MDHEN and CDR2 SYDVKM. The V and J ends lost 6 bases and 5 bases respectively, with 8 bases between them. The CDR3 loop is CASRDMDQPQHF. Here the CDR3 DNA reads TGTGCCAGCAGAGACATGGATCAGCCCCAGCATTTT.

A few counts support this clone. This CDR3 is also generated by other DNA sequences in the sample. The rearrangement links TRBV11-2 to TRBJ1-1, with D perhaps TRBD1 (6 bases). Trimming removed 1 base from V and 5 bases from J, with 8 bases in between. The CDR3 sequence is 13 residues long. In germline, CDR1 is SGHAT, CDR2 FQNNGV. The CDR3 coding sequence is TGTGCCAGCAGCTTAGTAGGGGGAACTGAAGCTTTCTTT. Amino acid sequence: CASSLVGGTEAFF.

The V gene is TRBV29-1, the J gene TRBJ2-7; possibly TRBD1 for D (5 bases). The CDR3 has 13 residues. Looked up from germline, CDR1 is SQVTM and CDR2 is ANQGSEA. Trimming pared 4 bases from V and 2 bases from J, leaving 12 bases between. The CDR3 region is CSVVLTRAYEQYF. CDR3 bases: TGCAGCGTTGTCTTAACCAGGGCCTACGAGCAGTACTTC.

The chain recombines TRBV7-9 with TRBJ2-2; D is possibly TRBD1 (5 bases). In germline, CDR1 is SEHNR, CDR2 FQNEAQ (reference sequence). V lost 5 bases and J lost 4, with 11 bases in between. The CDR3 has 14 amino acids. Here the CDR3 reads CASSIRAFTGELFF. CDR3 sequence (DNA): TGTGCCAGCAGCATCAGGGCCTTCACCGGGGAGCTGTTTTTT.

This rearrangement joins TRBV18 to TRBJ2-7; maybe TRBD1 (7 bases). The CDR3 runs to 13 residues. V shed 6 bases and J shed 3 bases, with 12 bases lying between them. The germline V gene has CDR1 KGHSH and CDR2 LQKENI. The DNA for the CDR3 is TGTGCCAGCTCCCCAGGGGGAGGCTACGAGCAGTACGTC. Its protein product is CASSPGGGYEQYV.

This clone occurred a few times. The chain is built from TRBV7-9 and TRBJ1-4, with a weak D call TRBD1 (5 bases). V was clipped by 4 bases and J by 0 bases, with 12 bases between them. CDR3 length: 16 residues. CDR1 is SEHNR, CDR2 FQNEAQ, per germline (reference sequence). The CDR3 DNA sequence: TGTGCCAGCAGCTCCTCAGGGATTCCAACTAATGAAAAACTGTTTTTT. It yields the protein CASSSSGIPTNEKLFF.